This is a list of T cell receptor beta chains from one sample in a study of cytomegalovirus exposure and HLA in healthy donors. Data came from immunoSEQ multiplex PCR; TCRdb stores just in-frame clones and leaves some out. Of fewer than 110,000 clones detected, roughly 71% appear once; the ten largest clones hold 8% to 13%. The sequenced sample consisted of PBMCs. These TCRs come from a man aged 45-60 years in good health and CMV-seronegative. Each CDR3 is given with its conserved first and last residue. Each record gives: V gene, CDR3 length, J gene, CDR3 protein.

TRBV10-3,14,TRBJ2-1,CAISEGGSYNEQFF
TRBV5-4,16,TRBJ2-2,CASSPIRRANTGELFF
TRBV29-1,13,TRBJ1-2,CSVRGQGSHGYTF
TRBV5-1,12,TRBJ1-2,CASGGEAAGYTF
TRBV27,16,TRBJ2-7,CASSVPTSGRAHRQYF
TRBV19,15,TRBJ2-5,CASSSLRTGEETQYF
TRBV5-4,12,TRBJ1-1,CASSVEAAEAFF
TRBV5-4,13,TRBJ2-2,CASSLESYGELFF
TRBV4-1,13,TRBJ1-5,CASSQEALAPQHF
TRBV21-1,14,TRBJ1-4,CASTTRPWRGKLFF
TRBV7-9,14,TRBJ2-2,CASSQGSHPGELFF